A selection of T cell receptor beta chains follows, all from one sample in a study of blood T cell repertoires in COVID-19. Profiling relied on immunoSEQ multiplex PCR, and the TCRdb table lists in-frame clones only, not all of them. This table has over 150,000 clones, 80% to 90% appearing once. The sample comprised PBMCs or T cells enriched from blood (not recorded which). The receptors derive from a man in his fifties who had recovered from COVID-19. CDR3s include the opening cysteine and the closing phenylalanine or tryptophan. D genes are given only for firm matches. For some rows the clone size is stated as once, few or many, or as a class when expanded; others skip it.

j_gene | v_gene | d_gene | abundance | CDR3nt | CDR3aa
TRBJ1-4 | TRBV7-9 | TRBD1 | . | TGTGCCAGCAGCTACCGACAGGGGGAGGTTTCAACTAATGAAAAACTGTTTTTT | CASSYRQGEVSTNEKLFF
TRBJ1-6 | TRBV6-5 | TRBD1 | . | TGTGCCAGCAGGCCACCGACAGGGGGAAATTCACCCCTCCACTTT | CASRPPTGGNSPLHF
TRBJ2-7 | TRBV15 | TRBD2 | . | TGTGCCACCAGGCGGGACTACCACTACGAGCAGTACTTC | CATRRDYHYEQYF
TRBJ1-5 | TRBV18 | TRBD1 | . | TGTGCCAGCTCACCCAGGACAGGGAGCAATCAGCCCCAGCATTTT | CASSPRTGSNQPQHF
TRBJ2-7 | TRBV4-1 | . | . | TGCGCCAGCAGCCAGGACCGGGACACCCGCTACGAGCAGTACTTC | CASSQDRDTRYEQYF
TRBJ1-2 | TRBV3-1/TRBV3-2 | . | . | TGTGCCAGCAGCCAACTACAGGATTATGGCTACACCTTC | CASSQLQDYGYTF
TRBJ2-2 | TRBV6-5 | . | . | TGTGCCAGCAGCCTTCATCTACTAGACACCGGGGAGCTGTTTTTT | CASSLHLLDTGELFF
TRBJ1-1 | TRBV19 | TRBD1 | . | TGTGCCAGTAGTCAGGGACAGGGGAACACTGAAGCTTTCTTT | CASSQGQGNTEAFF
TRBJ2-5 | TRBV7-7 | TRBD2 | . | TGTGCTAGCAGCTTAGGTCTAGCGGGGGTTTTCCAAGAGACCCAGTACTTC | CASSLGLAGVFQETQYF
TRBJ2-7 | TRBV27 | TRBD1 | . | TGTGCCAGCAGGGGACCGGGACAGGGCTTCCACGAGCAGTACTTC | CASRGPGQGFHEQYF
TRBJ2-2 | TRBV4-3 | TRBD2 | . | TGCGCCAGCAGCCAGCCGACTAGCGGGGGTAGCACCGGGGAGCTGTTTTTT | CASSQPTSGGSTGELFF
TRBJ2-1 | TRBV4-2 | . | . | TGTGCCAGCAGCCAAGTAGAAGGGAGGAGCTCCTACAATGAGCAGTTCTTC | CASSQVEGRSSYNEQFF
TRBJ2-7 | TRBV7-8 | TRBD1 | once | TGTGCCAGCAGCGCATGGACAGGGGAGGGTTACGAGCAGTACTTC | CASSAWTGEGYEQYF
TRBJ2-5 | TRBV19 | TRBD2 | . | TGTGCCAGTAGCCCCGACCGACTAGCGGGGGGCGGGACCCAGTACTTC | CASSPDRLAGGGTQYF
TRBJ1-5 | TRBV30 | . | . | TGTGCCTGGAGTGTTAGGGAGGACGGCAATCAGCCCCAGCATTTT | CAWSVREDGNQPQHF
TRBJ2-3 | TRBV28 | TRBD2 | . | TGTGCCAGCAGGCAAACTAGCGGGGGTTCTCGCACAGATACGCAGTATTTT | CASRQTSGGSRTDTQYF
TRBJ2-5 | TRBV5-1 | TRBD1 | . | TGCGCCAGCAGCTTTTCCGTGACAGGGGGCGCCGAGACCCAGTACTTC | CASSFSVTGGAETQYF
TRBJ1-1 | TRBV12-3/TRBV12-4 | . | . | TGTGCCAGCAGGCAGGGTTACACTGAAGCTTTCTTT | CASRQGYTEAFF
TRBJ2-5 | TRBV7-7 | . | . | TGTGCTAGCAGCTTAGAGGCACAGGAGACCCAGTACTTC | CASSLEAQETQYF
TRBJ2-3 | TRBV7-2 | TRBD2 | few | TGTGCCAGCAGCCCCCTAAGCGGGGGTAGCACAGATACGCAGTATTTT | CASSPLSGGSTDTQYF
TRBJ1-5 | TRBV29-1 | . | . | TGCAGCGTTCGCGAGAATAGCAATCAGCCCCAGCATTTT | CSVRENSNQPQHF
TRBJ1-2 | TRBV2 | . | . | TGTGCCAGCAGCCCCACAGGCGCGGAGGGCTACACCTTC | CASSPTGAEGYTF
TRBJ2-5 | TRBV7-2 | TRBD2 | . | TGTGCCAGCAGCAAAGGACTAGCGGGGGGCAGGGAGACCCAGTACTTC | CASSKGLAGGRETQYF